These 23 T cell receptor beta chains originate from one sample sequenced in a study of blood T cell repertoires in COVID-19. The table came from immunoSEQ multiplex PCR; TCRdb's copy has only in-frame clones and leaves some out. Among 150,000 to 200,000 clones listed, roughly 90% were seen once. Sequenced: PBMCs or T cells enriched from blood (not recorded which). These receptors came from a young woman who had recovered from COVID-19.

For this clone: Its ends do not fully match the called genes, so a read error is possible. The chain links TRBV7-9 to TRBJ1-5; the D gene is possibly TRBD1 (6 bases). Germline V lookup: CDR1 SEHNR, CDR2 FQNEAQ (reference sequence). The CDR3 totals 15 residues. The chain's CDR3 is CASSLAGEGPQPQHF. For the CDR3, the DNA is TGTGCCAGCAGCCTAGCAGGGGAGGGCCCTCAGCCCCAGCATTTT.

The CDR3 sequence is CASATGQRHSTSYEQYF. CDR3 nucleotide sequence: TGTGCCAGCGCCACGGGACAGCGACATTCCACCTCCTACGAGCAGTACTTC. The chain couples TRBV5-6 to TRBJ2-7; TRBD1 matches at 7 bases. Germline-derived CDR1 and CDR2 are SGHDT and YYEEEE. The CDR3 is 17 residues long. V was clipped by 7 bases and J by 0 bases; unmatched bases: 16. Full variable domain (missing parts from reference TRBV5-6 and TRBJ2-7): DAGVTQSPTHLIKTRGQQVTLRCSPKSGHDTVSWYQQALGQGPQFIFQYYEEEERQRGNFPDRFSGHQFPNYSSELNVNALLLGDSALYLCASATGQRHSTSYEQYFGPGTRLTVT.

The J gene is TRBJ2-5, the V gene TRBV7-2, with 8 positions matching TRBD2. V shed 4 bases, J shed 5 bases, and the junction held 6 bases outside the gene matches. The CDR3 covers 14 residues. The germline CDR1 and CDR2 sequences are SGHTA and FQGNSA. DNA for the CDR3: TGTGCCAGCAGCTCGGGGGGGGGTCGGGAGACCCAGTACTTC. Protein: CASSSGGGRETQYF.

This clone is a singleton in its sample. J is TRBJ2-3 and V is TRBV7-9; weak D call: TRBD1 (5 bases). The V end was cut by 0 bases, the J end by 10 bases, with 23 bases between. This CDR3 has 17 residues. Germline CDR1 reads SEHNR; CDR2 reads FQNEAQ (reference sequence). CDR3 in amino acids: CASSLARRQLGIGSQYF. The CDR3 region has the DNA TGTGCCAGCAGCTTAGCCCGGAGACAGCTGGGGATCGGTTCGCAGTATTTT.

The chain uses TRBV5-6 and TRBJ2-3, with D possibly TRBD1 on 5 matching bases. The CDR3 totals 15 residues. V was shortened by 1 base and J by 2 bases, with 11 bases between the two germline ends. Germline V gene lookup returns CDR1 SGHDT and CDR2 YYEEEE. The CDR3 sequence: CASSLTETATDTQYF. The CDR3 region has the DNA TGTGCCAGCAGCTTGACCGAGACAGCCACAGATACGCAGTATTTT.

This clone has only one observation. The rearrangement links TRBV19 to TRBJ2-5; tentative D call: TRBD1 (6 bases). The V and J ends lost 6 bases and 5 bases respectively, with 13 bases between them. Germline V lookup: CDR1 LNHDA, CDR2 SQIVND (reference sequence). The CDR3 length is 13 residues. The CDR3 spells CASSQGWGETQYF. CDR3 coding DNA: TGTGCCAGTAGCCAGGGGTGGGGTGAGACCCAGTACTTC.

The chain recombines TRBV27 with TRBJ2-1, with TRBD2 identical over 9 bases. J gave up 10 bases and V 7 bases, and 11 bases lay outside the gene matches. CDR3 length: 14 amino acids. Germline loops: CDR1 MNHEY, CDR2 SMNVEV (reference sequence). CDR3 protein: CASKALAGTGEQFF. Written as DNA, the CDR3 is TGTGCCAGCAAGGCGCTAGCGGGAACAGGGGAGCAGTTCTTC.

The rearrangement links TRBV7-9 to TRBJ2-7; 9 bases map to TRBD2. Germline values: CDR1 SEHNR, CDR2 FQNEAQ (reference sequence). Trimming at V came to 5 bases and at J to 3 bases, leaving 8 bases not matched to a gene. The CDR3 loop spans 15 amino acids. The CDR3 loop is CASSPSGRTDYEQYF. For the CDR3, the DNA is TGTGCCAGCAGCCCCAGCGGGAGGACAGACTACGAGCAGTACTTC.

The chain uses TRBV6-5 and TRBJ2-5; D possibly corresponds to TRBD2 (7 bases). CDR3 size: 13 residues. Trimming removed 6 bases from V and 7 bases from J, with 15 bases in between. Germline CDR1 and CDR2: MNHEY and SVGAGI. CDR3 protein: CASSPTGGGTQYF. Written as DNA, the CDR3 is TGTGCCAGCAGCCCGACAGGCGGGGGGACCCAGTACTTC.

The chain carries TRBV3-1 (or the pseudogene TRBV3-2) and TRBJ2-1; tentatively, D is TRBD2 (5 bases). Germline CDR1 and CDR2: LGHDT and YNNKEL (reference sequence). The ends were cut back, 0 bases at V and 2 bases at J, with 8 bases in the middle. This CDR3 spans 15 amino acids. For the CDR3, the DNA is TGTGCCAGCAGCCAAGAAAAGCGGACCTACAATGAGCAGTTCTTC. It codes for CASSQEKRTYNEQFF.

The V gene is TRBV9, the J gene TRBJ1-2; unclear D gene. This CDR3 comprises 12 residues. Deletions cut 1 base from V and 4 bases from J, with 5 bases between. CDR1 SGDLS and CDR2 YYNGEE come from the germline V gene. CDR3 loop: CASSVPSYGYTF. The CDR3 nucleotides read TGTGCCAGCAGCGTACCTAGCTATGGCTACACCTTC.

The chain joins TRBV29-1 to TRBJ2-3; tentative D call: TRBD2 (6 bases). Per germline, CDR1 SQVTM and CDR2 ANQGSEA. The CDR3 is 16 amino acids. Trimming cost V 1 base and J 0 bases, with 14 bases left between them. CDR3 loop: CSVEGGLASSTDTQYF. In DNA, the CDR3 is TGCAGCGTTGAAGGGGGCCTAGCGTCTAGCACAGATACGCAGTATTTT.

V usage is TRBV6-2 or TRBV6-3 and J usage is TRBJ2-1; 11 bases are shared with TRBD2. Trimming at V came to 2 bases and at J to 8 bases, leaving 20 bases not matched to a gene. Germline V gene data show CDR1 as MNHEY and CDR2 as SVGEGT. The CDR3 consists of 20 residues. The CDR3 loop is CASSYLAGGHHDRFSHEQFF. DNA for the CDR3: TGTGCCAGCAGTTACCTAGCGGGAGGTCACCATGATCGGTTTAGTCATGAGCAGTTCTTC.

This rearrangement joins TRBV6-2 or TRBV6-3 to TRBJ1-5, with unresolved D. The CDR3 runs 12 residues. CDR1 is MNHEY, CDR2 SVGEGT, per germline. V was cut by 6 bases and J by 6 bases, with 9 bases left in between. Here the CDR3 reads CASSPRGQPQHF. For the CDR3, the DNA is TGTGCCAGCAGCCCACGGGGTCAGCCCCAGCATTTT.

V and J are TRBV19 and TRBJ1-1; D is ambiguous. Germline-derived CDR1 and CDR2 are LNHDA and SQIVND (reference sequence). CDR3 length: 13 amino acids. Trimming left V 7 bases short and J 1 base short, with 10 bases between. CDR3 in DNA: TGTGCCAGTAAATGGCGAGGGAACACTGAAGCTTTCTTT. Amino acid sequence: CASKWRGNTEAFF.

V and J are TRBV19 and TRBJ2-1; 12 bases map to TRBD1. The germline CDR1 and CDR2 sequences are LNHDA and SQIVND (reference sequence). The CDR3 runs 15 residues. V was pared by 3 bases and J by 9 bases, with 6 bases of the junction left unmatched. The CDR3 region has the DNA TGTGCCAGTAGTATCGCGGGACAGGGGGCGAGTGAGCAGTTCTTC. This sequence encodes CASSIAGQGASEQFF.

The V gene is TRBV6-5, the J gene TRBJ2-3; D gene unclear. The V end was cut by 6 bases, the J end by 3 bases, with 10 bases between. Germline V gene sequence: CDR1 MNHEY, CDR2 SVGAGI. The CDR3 runs to 13 residues. This CDR3 is CASSLEYTDTQYF. The CDR3 bases are TGTGCCAGCAGCCTGGAGTATACAGATACGCAGTATTTT.

The chain is built from TRBV30 and TRBJ1-1, with D perhaps TRBD1 (5 bases). This CDR3 spans 16 amino acids. Trimming cost V 0 bases and J 4 bases, with 18 bases left between them. Germline lookup yields CDR1 GTSNPN and CDR2 SVGIG (reference sequence). The CDR3 sequence is CAWSVSRGGPGTEAFF. The DNA for the CDR3 is TGTGCCTGGAGTGTATCGAGGGGAGGGCCGGGCACTGAAGCTTTCTTT.

This clone was seen only once. The chain is built from TRBV4-3 and TRBJ2-5; the match to TRBD2 covers 13 bases. The germline V gene encodes CDR1 LGHNA and CDR2 YSLEER. V shed 0 bases, J shed 2 bases, and the junction held 3 bases outside the gene matches. The CDR3 loop spans 17 amino acids. In nucleotides, the CDR3 is TGCGCCAGCAGCCAAGATCAGGGACTAGCGGGACAAGAGACCCAGTACTTC. Translation gives CASSQDQGLAGQETQYF.

V gene TRBV25-1 combines with J gene TRBJ1-2, with a weak D call TRBD1 (5 bases). CDR1 and CDR2 (germline): MGHDK, SYGVNS. V dropped 3 bases and J dropped 3 bases, with 11 bases sitting between them. The CDR3 contains 14 residues. The DNA for the CDR3 is TGTGCCAGCAGTGAGCAGGGTTTTCACTATGGCTACACCTTC. The encoded protein is CASSEQGFHYGYTF.

The V gene is TRBV28, the J gene TRBJ1-2, with TRBD1 matching 7 bases. Per the germline V gene, CDR1 is MDHEN and CDR2 is SYDVKM. There are 12 residues in the CDR3. V shed 8 bases and J 7 bases; nucleotides not matched to a gene: 7. In nucleotides, the CDR3 is TGTGCCAGCCTAACAGGGGATGGTGGCTACACCTTC. Its translation is CASLTGDGGYTF.

This clone appeared once. The chain is built from TRBV27 and TRBJ2-6; D remains unclear. From germline, CDR1 is MNHEY and CDR2 SMNVEV (reference sequence). The CDR3 is 14 residues long. V was shortened by 0 bases and J by 5 bases, with 5 bases between the two germline ends. The CDR3 bases are TGTGCCAGCAGTTTATCGGCCAGGGCCAACGTCCTGACTTTC. Amino acid sequence: CASSLSARANVLTF.

The chain links TRBV5-1 to TRBJ1-2; 8 nucleotides align to TRBD1. The V gene end was trimmed by 4 bases and the J gene end by 10 bases; junction bases not matched to a gene: 12. The germline gives CDR1 SGHRS, CDR2 YFSETQ. This CDR3 spans 14 amino acids. This CDR3 is CASSQGTGPFDYTF. DNA for the CDR3: TGCGCCAGCAGCCAAGGGACAGGCCCATTCGACTACACCTTC.